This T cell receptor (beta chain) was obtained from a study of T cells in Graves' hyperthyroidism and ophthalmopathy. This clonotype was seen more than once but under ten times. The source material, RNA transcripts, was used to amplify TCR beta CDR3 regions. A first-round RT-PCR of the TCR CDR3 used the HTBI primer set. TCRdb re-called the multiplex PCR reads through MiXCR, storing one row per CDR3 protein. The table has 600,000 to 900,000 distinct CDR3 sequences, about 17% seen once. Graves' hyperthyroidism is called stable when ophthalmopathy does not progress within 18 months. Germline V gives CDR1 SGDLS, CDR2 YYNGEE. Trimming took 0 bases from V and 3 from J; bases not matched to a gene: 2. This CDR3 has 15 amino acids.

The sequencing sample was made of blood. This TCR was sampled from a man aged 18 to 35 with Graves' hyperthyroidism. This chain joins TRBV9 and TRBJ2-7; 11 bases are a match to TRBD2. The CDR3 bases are TGTGCCAGCAGCGTAGGGACTAGCGGGTTCTACGAGCAGTACTTC. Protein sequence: CASSVGTSGFYEQYF.